This TCR beta chain was sequenced in a study of blood T cell repertoires in COVID-19. Study information: Specimens from acute and convalescent COVID-19 originated in the United States, Italy and Spain. PBMCs, B-cell-depleted T cells, or T cells provided the cDNA or gDNA that made up the material.

V lost 2 bases and J 6 bases, leaving 17 bases between the germline ends. The CDR3 consists of 15 residues. Germline CDR1 GTSNPN, CDR2 SVGIG (reference sequence). In the original processing: The authors estimated nucleated cell counts from reference gene primer amplification. Method: immunoSEQ multiplex PCR; TCRdb's copy keeps in-frame clones and lacks some. That table furnishes V, J and clone size, whereas the DNA furnished D and trimming. Among tens of thousands of clones listed, approximately 79% were seen once. Sequencing was done on a sample of peripheral blood. The TCR originated in a human donor with acute or convalescent COVID-19. The donor label of this sample is uncertain. This chain joins TRBV30 and TRBJ1-5; D is undetermined. The CDR3 loop is CAWSLHSGVGQPQHF. The CDR3 coding sequence is TGTGCCTGGAGTCTTCATTCGGGAGTCGGTCAGCCCCAGCATTTT.